The rows below give T cell receptor beta chains drawn from one sample of a study of T cell responses to AZD1222 COVID-19 vaccine. Sequenced by immunoSEQ multiplex PCR; TCRdb stores in-frame clones only, minus some. The sample includes tens of thousands of clones, 80% of them seen just once. Sample: peripheral blood, taken 28 days after the second AZD1222 dose. The receptor source for this set is an adult who received the AZD1222 COVID-19 vaccine. CDR3s include the opening cysteine and the closing phenylalanine or tryptophan. The order of the fields is J gene, clone size, V gene, D gene, CDR3 DNA, CDR3 protein. The D gene is left open where the match is weak. Part of the rows lack a size; the others show once, few, many or a class for expanded clones.

j_gene: TRBJ2-7; abundance: -; v_gene: TRBV28; d_gene: -; CDR3nt: TGTGCCAGCAGTTTTTCGGGGGTAGTCTCCTACGAGCAGTACTTC; CDR3aa: CASSFSGVVSYEQYF
j_gene: TRBJ1-3; abundance: -; v_gene: TRBV7-2; d_gene: -; CDR3nt: TGTGCCAGCAGCTTCGGGCGAAACACCATATATTTT; CDR3aa: CASSFGRNTIYF
j_gene: TRBJ2-7; abundance: -; v_gene: TRBV10-2; d_gene: -; CDR3nt: TGCGCCAGCTGGACCGTAGCATTGTTTGTCAACCCCTACGAGCAGTACTTC; CDR3aa: CASWTVALFVNPYEQYF
j_gene: TRBJ2-7; abundance: -; v_gene: TRBV27; d_gene: TRBD1; CDR3nt: TGTGCCCCCAGACAGGGGTCCTACGAGCAGTACTTC; CDR3aa: CAPRQGSYEQYF
j_gene: TRBJ1-6; abundance: few; v_gene: TRBV12-3/TRBV12-4; d_gene: TRBD1; CDR3nt: TGTGCCAGCAGTACAGGGGCGGGTTCACCCCTCCACTTT; CDR3aa: CASSTGAGSPLHF
j_gene: TRBJ1-6; abundance: -; v_gene: TRBV28; d_gene: -; CDR3nt: TGTGCCAGCAGGGGTAGAAGTCGTTCACCCCTCCACTTT; CDR3aa: CASRGRSRSPLHF
j_gene: TRBJ2-7; abundance: -; v_gene: TRBV19; d_gene: -; CDR3nt: TGTGCCAGTAGACCCTCCTTCGGCGCCGAGCAGTACTTC; CDR3aa: CASRPSFGAEQYF
j_gene: TRBJ1-1; abundance: once; v_gene: TRBV6-5; d_gene: -; CDR3nt: TGTGCCAGCTTCGATCCACCGACGGGGAGGGCTTTCTTT; CDR3aa: CASFDPPTGRAFF
j_gene: TRBJ2-1; abundance: once; v_gene: TRBV18; d_gene: -; CDR3nt: TGTGCCAGCTCACCACGTAGGGTTTCAGGCGATGAGCAGTTCTTC; CDR3aa: CASSPRRVSGDEQFF
j_gene: TRBJ1-6; abundance: -; v_gene: TRBV6-2/TRBV6-3; d_gene: TRBD1; CDR3nt: TGTGCCAGCAGTTCTCGGACAGGGGCCTATAATTCACCCCTCCACTTT; CDR3aa: CASSSRTGAYNSPLHF
j_gene: TRBJ1-2; abundance: -; v_gene: TRBV5-6; d_gene: -; CDR3nt: TGTGCCAGCAGCTTGGCCGCAGGGAACTATGGCTACACCTTC; CDR3aa: CASSLAAGNYGYTF
j_gene: TRBJ1-1; abundance: few; v_gene: TRBV5-8; d_gene: -; CDR3nt: TGTGCCAGCAGCTTGGCTTTAGCGATGAACACTGAAGCTTTCTTT; CDR3aa: CASSLALAMNTEAFF
j_gene: TRBJ1-1; abundance: -; v_gene: TRBV18; d_gene: -; CDR3nt: TGTGCCAGCTCACCAAGCATTGACGGGAACACTGAAGCTTTCTTT; CDR3aa: CASSPSIDGNTEAFF
j_gene: TRBJ2-7; abundance: -; v_gene: TRBV5-6; d_gene: -; CDR3nt: TGTGCCAGCAGTTTGACTAGCTACGAGCAGTACTTC; CDR3aa: CASSLTSYEQYF
j_gene: TRBJ1-4; abundance: -; v_gene: TRBV10-3; d_gene: TRBD1; CDR3nt: TGTGCCATCAGTGAGGACAGGGCCGGTGAAAAACTGTTTTTT; CDR3aa: CAISEDRAGEKLFF
j_gene: TRBJ1-5; abundance: -; v_gene: TRBV19; d_gene: TRBD1; CDR3nt: TGTGCCAGTAGTGAACCGGGACAGAGAAATCAGCCCCAGCATTTT; CDR3aa: CASSEPGQRNQPQHF
j_gene: TRBJ1-1; abundance: -; v_gene: TRBV5-6; d_gene: -; CDR3nt: TGTGCCAGCAGCTTGGCCGTAAACACTGAAGCTTTCTTT; CDR3aa: CASSLAVNTEAFF
j_gene: TRBJ1-4; abundance: -; v_gene: TRBV6-6; d_gene: -; CDR3nt: TGTGCCAGCACAAAAGGGGCAACTAATGAAAAACTGTTTTTT; CDR3aa: CASTKGATNEKLFF
j_gene: TRBJ2-2; abundance: -; v_gene: TRBV25-1; d_gene: -; CDR3nt: TGTGCCAGCAGTGAGGGGCTCACCGGGGAGCTGTTTTTT; CDR3aa: CASSEGLTGELFF
j_gene: TRBJ1-5; abundance: -; v_gene: TRBV7-9; d_gene: -; CDR3nt: TGTGCCAGCAGCTCCCGTCAGCCCCAGCATTTT; CDR3aa: CASSSRQPQHF
j_gene: TRBJ2-1; abundance: few; v_gene: TRBV14; d_gene: -; CDR3nt: TGTGCCAGCAGCCGAGTACTAGGAACTAACAATGAGCAGTTCTTC; CDR3aa: CASSRVLGTNNEQFF
j_gene: TRBJ1-1; abundance: -; v_gene: TRBV2; d_gene: -; CDR3nt: TGTGCCAGCAGTGACTTCAGGCACTCTGAAGCTTTCTTT; CDR3aa: CASSDFRHSEAFF
j_gene: TRBJ1-4; abundance: once; v_gene: TRBV21-1; d_gene: -; CDR3nt: TGTGCCAGCAGCACCAAAACCGGGACAGGGGGAGAAAAACTGTTTTTT; CDR3aa: CASSTKTGTGGEKLFF
j_gene: TRBJ1-2; abundance: -; v_gene: TRBV3-1/TRBV3-2; d_gene: -; CDR3nt: TGTGCCAGCAGCCAGTACAGGGACTCCTATGGCTACACCTTC; CDR3aa: CASSQYRDSYGYTF
j_gene: TRBJ1-1; abundance: -; v_gene: TRBV6-5; d_gene: -; CDR3nt: TGTGCCAGCAGTTACCTCTCAGGTCCGAACACTGAAGCTTTCTTT; CDR3aa: CASSYLSGPNTEAFF
j_gene: TRBJ2-7; abundance: -; v_gene: TRBV11-2; d_gene: TRBD2; CDR3nt: TGTGCCAGCAGCTTAGCCGGGGGGCTAGCGGGGTCCCGGCAGTACTTC; CDR3aa: CASSLAGGLAGSRQYF
j_gene: TRBJ1-2; abundance: -; v_gene: TRBV5-1; d_gene: TRBD1; CDR3nt: TGCGCCAGCAGCTACCAAACAGGGGACAGATATGGCTACACCTTC; CDR3aa: CASSYQTGDRYGYTF
j_gene: TRBJ2-3; abundance: -; v_gene: TRBV7-9; d_gene: -; CDR3nt: TGTGCCAGCAGCTTAGTTATTTTGGACACAGATACGCAGTATTTT; CDR3aa: CASSLVILDTDTQYF
j_gene: TRBJ2-2; abundance: few; v_gene: TRBV9; d_gene: -; CDR3nt: TGTGCCAGCAGCCCACTGGTTGGGGAAAAAAACACCGGGGAGCTGTTTTTT; CDR3aa: CASSPLVGEKNTGELFF
j_gene: TRBJ1-1; abundance: -; v_gene: TRBV7-2; d_gene: TRBD1; CDR3nt: TGTGCCAGCAACTTACAGGGGGTTGGTGAAGCTTTCTTT; CDR3aa: CASNLQGVGEAFF
j_gene: TRBJ1-6; abundance: -; v_gene: TRBV7-8; d_gene: -; CDR3nt: TGTGCCAGCAGCGCATACCGGGACGGCTATAATTCACCCCTCCACTTT; CDR3aa: CASSAYRDGYNSPLHF
j_gene: TRBJ1-5; abundance: -; v_gene: TRBV4-1; d_gene: TRBD1; CDR3nt: TGCGCCAGCAGCAAAGACAGGGGTGGCAATCAGCCCCAGCATTTT; CDR3aa: CASSKDRGGNQPQHF
j_gene: TRBJ2-2; abundance: -; v_gene: TRBV7-8; d_gene: -; CDR3nt: TGTGCCAGCAGCCCATCCAACTTGAGGAACACCGGGGAGCTGTTTTTT; CDR3aa: CASSPSNLRNTGELFF
j_gene: TRBJ1-5; abundance: -; v_gene: TRBV28; d_gene: -; CDR3nt: TGTGCCAGCAGTCTACTACAGGGAGAAGGCGCCCTCTTCAATCAGCCCCAGCATTTT; CDR3aa: CASSLLQGEGALFNQPQHF
j_gene: TRBJ1-5; abundance: -; v_gene: TRBV5-4; d_gene: TRBD1; CDR3nt: TGTGCCAGCAGCTCGGACAGGGCTGGAAATCAGCCCCAGCATTTT; CDR3aa: CASSSDRAGNQPQHF
j_gene: TRBJ2-5; abundance: -; v_gene: TRBV4-1; d_gene: TRBD1; CDR3nt: TGCGCCAGCAGCCAAGATGTATGGCAGGGGGCGATCGGGGGAAAGACCCAGTACTTC; CDR3aa: CASSQDVWQGAIGGKTQYF
j_gene: TRBJ1-5; abundance: -; v_gene: TRBV3-1/TRBV3-2; d_gene: -; CDR3nt: TGTGCCAGCAGCCTCAGACGGGGTCAGCCCCAGCATTTT; CDR3aa: CASSLRRGQPQHF
j_gene: TRBJ2-4; abundance: -; v_gene: TRBV27; d_gene: TRBD1; CDR3nt: TGTGCCAGCAGTCCCCGGGACAGTAAAAACATTCAGTACTTC; CDR3aa: CASSPRDSKNIQYF
j_gene: TRBJ1-2; abundance: -; v_gene: TRBV30; d_gene: TRBD1; CDR3nt: TGTGCCTGGAGTCAGGGGGGAAACTATGGCTACACCTTC; CDR3aa: CAWSQGGNYGYTF
j_gene: TRBJ2-2; abundance: -; v_gene: TRBV15; d_gene: -; CDR3nt: TGTGCCACCAGCAGAGATCTGGCGGTAACCGGGGAGCTGTTTTTT; CDR3aa: CATSRDLAVTGELFF
j_gene: TRBJ1-5; abundance: few; v_gene: TRBV2; d_gene: -; CDR3nt: TGTGCCAGCAGTCCGAGCACGTATAGCAATCAGCCCCAGCATTTT; CDR3aa: CASSPSTYSNQPQHF
j_gene: TRBJ1-6; abundance: -; v_gene: TRBV5-6; d_gene: -; CDR3nt: TGTGCCAGCAGCTCCGCTTACTCTGGCTCCTATAATTCACCCCTCCACTTT; CDR3aa: CASSSAYSGSYNSPLHF
j_gene: TRBJ2-2; abundance: -; v_gene: TRBV28; d_gene: -; CDR3nt: TGTGCCAGCGGGGACTTCAACACCGGGGAGCTGTTTTTT; CDR3aa: CASGDFNTGELFF
j_gene: TRBJ2-3; abundance: -; v_gene: TRBV6-5; d_gene: -; CDR3nt: TGTGCCAGCAGTTACTCGCGACGCACAGATACGCAGTATTTT; CDR3aa: CASSYSRRTDTQYF
j_gene: TRBJ2-5; abundance: -; v_gene: TRBV18; d_gene: -; CDR3nt: TGTGCCAGCTCACCACAGCAAGAGACCCAGTACTTC; CDR3aa: CASSPQQETQYF
j_gene: TRBJ1-4; abundance: once; v_gene: TRBV18; d_gene: TRBD1; CDR3nt: TGTGCCAGCTCTCGACTTGACAGGGCAACTAATGAAAAACTGTTTTTT; CDR3aa: CASSRLDRATNEKLFF
j_gene: TRBJ1-5; abundance: -; v_gene: TRBV7-9; d_gene: TRBD1; CDR3nt: TGTGCCAGCAGCTTAGGGGGACAGGGAAGGCAGCCCCAGCATTTT; CDR3aa: CASSLGGQGRQPQHF